What follows describes a single T cell receptor beta chain. This clone was detected once. Its binding antigen is unknown. No qualities accompany the bases; no much larger clone lies one base away. This entry is derived from a study of beta chain features in type 1 diabetes listed by TCRdb under 2018. About the full investigation: Mean age, gender distribution, total cell number and subset yield did not differ between patients and healthy donors. A total of 90 million to 140 million sorted cells were examined across all samples, and RNA yield correlated strongly with the number of cells per subset. The study compared TCRB repertoires of sorted circulating CD4+ T cell subsets between recently diagnosed type 1 diabetes patients and matched healthy donors. Whereas all 30 or so donors provided naive and central memory subsets, regulatory and stem cell-like memory subsets were isolated from just 8 patients and roughly eight healthy donors.

A single peripheral blood draw of about 120 mL on average was collected from each donor into heparinised tubes. A BD FACSAria II and a panel including CD45RO, CCR7, CD25, CD127, CD95 and CD27 were used to sort naive, central memory, regulatory and stem cell-like memory CD4+ T cells. All sorted populations exceeded 98% purity. Right away, PBMCs were isolated by Lymphoprep density gradient centrifugation and were stained directly, with no culture step. Samples were stained and sorted in pairs, with one healthy donor and one patient per experiment, so that batch effects were minimized. The CDR3 holds 15 amino acids from the cysteine to the phenylalanine. The read is trimmed to its CDR3 DNA, 45 bases read in frame from base 1. The germline V and J ends show losses of 5 bases and 2 bases respectively, and no gene match explains 8 bases of the junction. CDR1 and CDR2 are drawn from the germline V gene: SGHTA, FQGNSA.

The High Capacity cDNA Reverse Transcription Kit was used to reverse transcribe all of the isolated RNA, meaning that expressed TCRB transcripts were what got sequenced. Naive, central memory and regulatory T cell samples underwent deep immunoSEQ sequencing, averaging about 3.3 million total reads per sample. Sorted cells were lysed in RLT buffer and RNA was extracted with DNase-treated RNeasy Micro or Mini kits, depending on cell number. Each cell subset was processed on its own to prevent cross-contamination, while patient and healthy donor samples were processed together. Using the immunoSEQ multiplex PCR, TCRB sequences were amplified from cDNA into 87-bp fragments spanning the CDR3 region. The amplicons were sequenced using the Illumina HiSeq platform. For the original study's pipeline: Synthetic template baselines were used to correct PCR bias computationally, reads within Hamming distance 2 were collapsed, and singletons that could not be merged were discarded. Reads were aligned against IMGT so that V, D and J genes, CDR3 length and insertions or deletions at six rearrangement sites could be assigned. Clonotype counts were normalized to sorted cell number within each subset before computing true diversity and Gini coefficients with the tcR R package. Repertoire sharing was quantified using the overlap coefficient calculated on TCRB nucleotide sequences. Out-of-frame TCRB sequences from naive cells were analyzed as a proxy for the pre-selection repertoire. Held by TCRdb, this immuneACCESS table contains in-frame sequences only and omits some clones. Under half of the omission traces to an unresolved V gene where checked; the cause of the rest is unknown. D and trimming come from the DNA, and the V and J calls and clone size come from that table. Recorded for this sample are 240,000 or so clones; over 65% of them occurred a single time. 0.053% of the sample belongs to the ten largest clones.

The full study reports these points: Naive, central memory and regulatory TCRB repertoires appeared to be more alike among patients than among healthy donors. Fewer insertions and more nucleotide deletions at VDJ recombination sites were observed in patients with type 1 diabetes, implying thymic rearrangement abnormalities. Because small numbers of individuals were included in the HLA sub-analyses, any influence of HLA type on TCRB rearrangement was left unresolved. Sequencing cDNA rather than genomic DNA could over-represent highly expressing activated cells, although activation and CD3 levels did not differ between groups. Type 1 diabetes patients showed a moderate but significant shortening of TCRB CDR3 length in all four CD4+ subsets. Shorter templates might be favored by PCR, yet because patient and control samples were amplified and corrected together, any such skew would affect both groups equally.

The sequence was collected from a man aged 30 to 39 in good health. The material sequenced was naive CD4+ T cells from blood. Per the publication, the cell subset or site label means: true naive CD4+ T cells. This chain joins TRBV7-2 to TRBJ2-5, and 7 junction bases match TRBD1. The sequence in DNA is TGTGCCAGCAGCCAACCCGGGACAGCTCAAGAGACCCAGTACTTC. This gives the protein CASSQPGTAQETQYF.